Presented here are 8 T cell receptor beta chains from one specimen sequenced in a study of CD8 T cells in ankylosing spondylitis. Study-wide findings and caveats: Several highly homologous variants made up a TCR beta motif, and this motif appeared characteristic of ankylosing spondylitis blood.

TCRdb reprocessed the 5' RACE reads with MiXCR, giving one entry per CDR3 protein. The sample lists some 840,000 distinct CDR3 sequences, approximately 10% occurring once. Their cognate antigens are unknown. What was sequenced was blood, either unsorted or a sorted T cell fraction (not recorded which). The origin of the receptors is a male donor with ankylosing spondylitis.

This sequence joins TRBV5-6 and TRBJ1-1, with a tentative D call TRBD1 (5 bases). The CDR3 has 14 amino acids. V shed 5 bases and J shed 0 bases, with 11 bases lying between them. Germline CDR1 is SGHDT and CDR2 is YYEEEE. CDR3 residues: CASRIRGVNTEAFF. The CDR3 region has the DNA TGTGCCAGCAGGATACGAGGGGTGAACACTGAAGCTTTCTTT. The variable domain in full, completed from reference TRBV5-6 and TRBJ1-1, reads DAGVTQSPTHLIKTRGQQVTLRCSPKSGHDTVSWYQQALGQGPQFIFQYYEEEERQRGNFPDRFSGHQFPNYSSELNVNALLLGDSALYLCASRIRGVNTEAFFGQGTRLTVV.

Written as DNA, the CDR3 is TGCGCCAGCAGCCAAGAATACAGGGCCTACGAGCAGTACTTC. This sequence encodes CASSQEYRAYEQYF. The V call is TRBV4-3, the J call TRBJ2-7, with TRBD1 as a possible D gene (6 bases). Deletions cut 0 bases from V and 2 bases from J, with 8 bases between. The CDR3 spans 14 residues. Germline V lookup: CDR1 LGHNA, CDR2 YSLEER.

This clonotype was found a few times. In DNA form, the CDR3 reads TGTGCCAGCAGTGACGACCTTGGACAGCCTGGCGGCACTGAAGCTTTCTTT. Residues: CASSDDLGQPGGTEAFF. The J gene is TRBJ1-1, the V gene TRBV25-1; a possible D gene is TRBD1 (6 bases). Germline CDR1 is MGHDK and CDR2 is SYGVNS. This CDR3 has 17 residues. Trimming removed 3 bases at V and 4 bases at J, with 21 bases between. Filled out from reference TRBV25-1 and TRBJ1-1, the complete variable domain reads EADIYQTPRYLVIGTGKKITLECSQTMGHDKMYWYQQDPGMELHLIHYSYGVNSTEKGDLSSESTVSRIRTEHFPLTLESARPSHTSQYLCASSDDLGQPGGTEAFFGQGTRLTVV.

This clonotype has a handful of counts. For the CDR3, the DNA is TGTGCCAGCAGCCTCTTTGGGAAGCAGTACTTC. Residues: CASSLFGKQYF. The chain employs TRBV28 and TRBJ2-7; D unresolved. The CDR3 contains 11 residues. Between the trimmed V and J ends, which lost 6 bases and 8 bases, there was a span of 11 bases. Looked up from germline, CDR1 is MDHEN and CDR2 is SYDVKM.

The chain uses TRBV20-1 and TRBJ1-2; a weak D match, TRBD1 (6 bases). The CDR3 totals 14 residues. Germline-derived CDR1 and CDR2 are DFQATT and SNEGSKA (reference sequence). Trimming took off 3 bases at V and 0 bases at J, with 11 bases between the two ends. CDR3 coding DNA: TGCAGTGCTAGCGAAGGGGGGTCTAACTATGGCTACACCTTC. Its translation is CSASEGGSNYGYTF.

Note on this clonotype: A clone one base away is much larger, so this may be a read error. The rearrangement links TRBV4-3 to TRBJ2-1, with TRBD2 matching 8 bases. CDR3 length: 16 amino acids. Germline lookup yields CDR1 LGHNA and CDR2 YSLEER. CDR3 DNA: TGCGCCAGCAGCCAAGATCACGGGACTAGTCTTTTTGAGCAGATCTTC. Residues: CASSQDHGTSLFEQIF.

This clonotype occurred a few times. J is TRBJ1-1 and V is TRBV29-1; unclear D gene. V was trimmed by 4 bases and J by 7 bases, leaving 10 bases between them. In germline, CDR1 is SQVTM, CDR2 ANQGSEA. The CDR3 is made up of 11 amino acids. In DNA form, the CDR3 reads TGCAGCGTTGCGGCGAGAGATGAAGCTTTCTTT. It specifies CSVAARDEAFF.

V and J are TRBV10-3 and TRBJ2-3; 9 nucleotides line up with TRBD2. The CDR3 runs to 14 residues. In germline, CDR1 is ENHRY, CDR2 SYGVKD. The V and J ends lost 6 bases and 4 bases, in that order; junction bases with no gene match: 5. Here the CDR3 reads CAIRGLARADTQYF. Written as DNA, the CDR3 is TGTGCCATCAGAGGACTAGCGAGGGCAGATACGCAGTATTTT.